These T cell receptor beta chains were read from a single sample in a study of T cell responses to AZD1222 COVID-19 vaccine. The table came from immunoSEQ multiplex PCR; TCRdb's copy has only in-frame clones and leaves some out. The sample includes about 100,000 clones, roughly 90% of them seen just once. The material was peripheral blood, obtained on day 0 of AZD1222 vaccination. The source is an adult in good health. Each CDR3 is given with its conserved first and last residue. The D gene is left open where the match is weak. A clone size is listed for some rows: how often the clone was seen (once, few, many), or a class if it is expanded.

J	size	V	length	D	DNA	CDR3
TRBJ1-1	-	TRBV5-6	11	-	TGTGCCAGCAGCTTGCACACTGAAGCTTTCTTT	CASSLHTEAFF
TRBJ1-5	-	TRBV11-2	14	-	TGTGCCAGCAGCTTAGGGGGGGGCAATCAGCCCCAGCATTTT	CASSLGGGNQPQHF
TRBJ2-7	few	TRBV7-3	17	-	TGTGCCAGCAGCCCCAGAGGCGGAGCCCGCCACTCCTACGAGCAGTACTTC	CASSPRGGARHSYEQYF
TRBJ1-1	-	TRBV7-3	15	TRBD1	TGTGCCAGCAGCTTAATGACAGGGGGCAACACTGAAGCTTTCTTT	CASSLMTGGNTEAFF
TRBJ2-7	-	TRBV21-1	15	-	TGTGCCAGCAACCTGACCAAGGGGGTCACCTACGAGCAGTACTTC	CASNLTKGVTYEQYF
TRBJ1-5	-	TRBV3-1/TRBV3-2	14	-	TGTGCCAGCAGCTTATGGGGGGGCGATCAGCCCCAGCATTTT	CASSLWGGDQPQHF
TRBJ2-3	once	TRBV18	13	-	TGTGCCAGCTCACCTACTAACGGAGACACGCAGTATTTT	CASSPTNGDTQYF
TRBJ2-2	-	TRBV5-1	17	TRBD1	TGCGCCAGCAGAGGGACAGGGAAAAGGAGGAGCACCGGGGAGCTGTTTTTT	CASRGTGKRRSTGELFF
TRBJ1-5	-	TRBV2	14	-	TGTGCCAGCAGTGAAAGCAGGGTGGGTCAGCCCCAGCATTTT	CASSESRVGQPQHF
TRBJ2-3	-	TRBV5-1	16	TRBD1	TGCGCCAGCAGCTTGGAAGGGGGCCCTAGCACAGATACGCAGTATTTT	CASSLEGGPSTDTQYF
TRBJ1-1	few	TRBV21-1	15	-	TGTGCCAGCAGCAAAGCTAGAGGAGAGAACACTGAAGCTTTCTTT	CASSKARGENTEAFF
TRBJ1-6	-	TRBV3-1/TRBV3-2	11	-	TGTGCCAGCAGCCAAGATTCACCCCTCCACTTT	CASSQDSPLHF
TRBJ1-4	-	TRBV7-2	15	-	TGTGCCAGCAGCTCACAGGGATCAACTAATGAAAAACTGTTTTTT	CASSSQGSTNEKLFF
TRBJ2-1	-	TRBV7-3	14	-	TGTGCCAGCAGCTTCTCCCGGAACTACAATGAGCAGTTCTTC	CASSFSRNYNEQFF
TRBJ1-3	-	TRBV5-4	13	-	TGTGCCAGCAGCTCCGTCTCTGGAAACACCATATATTTT	CASSSVSGNTIYF
TRBJ1-2	-	TRBV7-8	14	-	TGTGCCAGCAGCTTAGAGGGCGGTAACTATGGCTACACCTTC	CASSLEGGNYGYTF
TRBJ1-4	-	TRBV5-1	15	-	TGCGCCAGCAGCTTGGCCCGGGGGGCAGGGGAAAAACTGTTTTTT	CASSLARGAGEKLFF
TRBJ1-2	-	TRBV7-9	15	TRBD1	TGTGCCAGCAGCTCCGCCCGACAGGGAACGAGTGGCTACACCTTC	CASSSARQGTSGYTF
TRBJ2-3	-	TRBV5-1	14	-	TGCGCCAGCAGCTTGAGCAGGGGTGCAGATACGCAGTATTTT	CASSLSRGADTQYF
TRBJ1-4	-	TRBV30	14	TRBD1	TGTGCCTGGAGTGCCGGGACAGGGGGCGAAAAACTGTTTTTT	CAWSAGTGGEKLFF
TRBJ1-6	-	TRBV27	14	TRBD1	TGTGCCAGCAGTCCACAGGGGTATAATTCACCCCTCCACTTT	CASSPQGYNSPLHF
TRBJ1-6	-	TRBV18	12	-	TGTGCCAGCTCACCACGTAATTCACCCCTCCACTTT	CASSPRNSPLHF
TRBJ2-7	-	TRBV5-6	16	TRBD1	TGTGCCAGCAGCTTGGTGGGTGACAGGGGTTCCTACGAGCAGTACTTC	CASSLVGDRGSYEQYF
TRBJ1-2	once	TRBV30	13	TRBD1	TGTGCCTGGAGTGAGGGACAGGGACAGAGCTACACCTTC	CAWSEGQGQSYTF
TRBJ2-7	-	TRBV4-2	19	TRBD2	TGTGCCAGCAGCCAAGATCTTACCGCGACTAGCGGCCTCTCCTACGAGCAGTACTTC	CASSQDLTATSGLSYEQYF
TRBJ1-4	-	TRBV5-6	13	-	TGTGCCAGCAACCGGAGGGGTAATGAAAAACTGTTTTTT	CASNRRGNEKLFF
TRBJ1-1	-	TRBV7-9	14	TRBD1	TGTGCCAGCAGCTCGGGACAGCAGAACACTGAAGCTTTCTTT	CASSSGQQNTEAFF
TRBJ1-2	-	TRBV24-1	15	TRBD1	TGTGCCACCAGTGACCCCGGGACAGGGAACTATGGCTACACCTTC	CATSDPGTGNYGYTF
TRBJ1-1	-	TRBV6-5	15	TRBD1	TGTGCCAGCAGTCGTAATACAGGGGGCTGGACTGAAGCTTTCTTT	CASSRNTGGWTEAFF
TRBJ2-2	-	TRBV19	14	-	TGTGCCAGTAACAGGATCCCGAACACCGGGGAGCTGTTTTTT	CASNRIPNTGELFF
TRBJ2-7	-	TRBV28	15	TRBD1	TGTGCCAGCAGGACGGGACAGGGGACGACCTACGAGCAGTACTTC	CASRTGQGTTYEQYF
TRBJ1-5	-	TRBV27	15	-	TGTGCCAGCAGACGGGGCGTAGGTAGCAATCAGCCCCAGCATTTT	CASRRGVGSNQPQHF
TRBJ2-4	-	TRBV6-5	16	-	TGTGCCAGCAGTTACCTGGCGGGAAGTGCCAAAAACATTCAGTACTTC	CASSYLAGSAKNIQYF
TRBJ2-7	-	TRBV5-1	15	-	TGCGCCAGCAGCTTGGCCGAAGTCGGCTCCTACGAGCAGTACTTC	CASSLAEVGSYEQYF
TRBJ1-4	-	TRBV5-1	14	TRBD1	TGCGCCAGCAGCTGGGGACAGGGGAGTGAAAAACTGTTTTTT	CASSWGQGSEKLFF
TRBJ2-1	-	TRBV7-2	19	-	TGTGCCAGCAGTCTTTCGGTAGGCGGGGTTATTGGGCCTTACAATGAGCAGTTCTTC	CASSLSVGGVIGPYNEQFF
TRBJ1-2	-	TRBV30	13	-	TGTGCCTGGAGTGTACAGGAGGCCTATGGCTACACCTTC	CAWSVQEAYGYTF
TRBJ1-2	-	TRBV5-1	15	TRBD1	TGCGCCAGCAGCGCGGGGACAGGGGGCCCCTATGGCTACACCTTC	CASSAGTGGPYGYTF
TRBJ1-3	-	TRBV5-5	14	TRBD1	TGTGCCAGCATACCCAACAGGGGAGGAAACACCATATATTTT	CASIPNRGGNTIYF
TRBJ2-3	-	TRBV6-4	15	-	TGTGCCAGCAGTGACTCTGACAGTTCCACAGATACGCAGTATTTT	CASSDSDSSTDTQYF
TRBJ1-2	-	TRBV6-5	15	-	TGTGCCAGCAGTTACGGTGGGGGCTTGAACTATGGCTACACCTTC	CASSYGGGLNYGYTF
TRBJ2-1	once	TRBV19	15	TRBD2	TGTGCCAGTAGTATAAGGACTAGCGGCTACAATGAGCAGTTCTTC	CASSIRTSGYNEQFF